Each of the 14 T cell receptor beta chains below was sequenced from the same sample in a study of beta chain features in type 1 diabetes. Isolated RNA was reverse transcribed in full, so expressed TCRB transcripts were sequenced. Using immunoSEQ multiplex PCR, the repertoire was profiled, and TCRdb retains in-frame clones only, with some absent. This table holds about 180,000 clones, less than 15% found once. Sequencing was carried out using central memory CD4+ T cells from blood. Source of these receptors: a woman younger than 35 in good health.

This chain connects TRBV5-1 to TRBJ2-6, with D possibly TRBD2 on 5 matching bases. V lost 1 base, J lost 2 bases, and 7 bases lay in between. The CDR3 consists of 15 residues. Germline V gene sequence: CDR1 SGHRS, CDR2 YFSETQ. CDR3 region: CASSLSGTGANVLTF. The DNA of the CDR3 is TGCGCCAGCAGCTTGTCCGGGACTGGGGCCAACGTCCTGACTTTC.

This chain's CDR3 is CASKTRHASTDTQYF. DNA for the CDR3: TGTGCCAGCAAGACCAGGCACGCTAGCACAGATACGCAGTATTTT. The rearrangement links TRBV25-1 to TRBJ2-3; D unresolved. Germline V gene data show CDR1 as MGHDK and CDR2 as SYGVNS. The CDR3 runs to 15 residues. V lost 7 bases and J 0 bases, leaving 14 bases between the germline ends.

In its sample, this clone was seen a few times. The chain couples TRBV7-2 to TRBJ2-1; perhaps TRBD1 as D (5 bases). The length of the CDR3 is 15 residues. CDR1 is SGHTA, CDR2 FQGNSA, per germline. V was cut by 1 base and J by 6 bases, with 13 bases left in between. The CDR3 nucleotides are TGTGCCAGCAGCTTAGTTCATAATGGGGCCAATGAGCAGTTCTTC. Its protein is CASSLVHNGANEQFF.

This clone was found a few times. The chain links TRBV20-1 to TRBJ1-1, with no clear D. V lost 6 bases to trimming and J lost 4 bases, with 6 bases between them. This CDR3 is 10 amino acids long. Per germline, CDR1 DFQATT and CDR2 SNEGSKA (reference sequence). CDR3 DNA: TGCAGTGCACTGAGCACTGAAGCTTTCTTT. Protein sequence: CSALSTEAFF.

This clone was seen only a few times. The chain recombines TRBV28 with TRBJ1-1; D might be TRBD1 (5 bases). V shed 10 bases and J shed 0 bases, with 12 bases lying between them. The CDR3 totals 13 residues. Germline CDR1 is MDHEN and CDR2 is SYDVKM. As DNA, the CDR3 is TGTGCCATCAAGAGACAGATGAACACTGAAGCTTTCTTT. Translated, it gives CAIKRQMNTEAFF.

This chain links TRBV18 with TRBJ2-5; D is unresolved. Germline values: CDR1 KGHSH, CDR2 LQKENI. The CDR3 consists of 15 residues. V lost 5 bases and J lost 2, with 15 bases in between. The DNA of the CDR3 is TGTGCCAGCTCAGCACTACAAGGAGTTCAAGAGACCCAGTACTTC. This encodes CASSALQGVQETQYF.

The sample holds a few counts of this clone. Germline and junction disagree at one end, which may indicate a read error. This chain joins TRBV5-8 and TRBJ2-2; TRBD1 agrees at 9 bases. The CDR3 sequence is 15 residues long. The germline V gene encodes CDR1 SGHTS and CDR2 YDEGEE. The CDR3 nucleotides are TGTGCCAGCAGTTCCGGGACAGGGAACGCCGGGGAGCTGTTTTTT. Translated: CASSSGTGNAGELFF.

This sequence joins TRBV7-9 and TRBJ1-2; TRBD1 matches at 8 bases. The ends lost 5 bases at V and 6 bases at J; junction bases unmatched: 8. Germline V lookup: CDR1 SEHNR, CDR2 FQNEAQ (reference sequence). The CDR3 spans 14 residues. CDR3 in amino acids: CASSRETGVDGYTF. The DNA of the CDR3 is TGTGCCAGCAGCCGGGAGACAGGGGTAGATGGCTACACCTTC.

The chain employs TRBV2 and TRBJ1-1; 8 bases align to TRBD1. CDR1 is SNHLY and CDR2 is FYNNEI in the germline V gene. J gave up 5 bases and V 5 bases, and 7 bases lay outside the gene matches. CDR3 size: 14 residues. For the CDR3, the DNA is TGTGCCAGCAGTCCCCAGGGACAGGCTACTGAAGCTTTCTTT. This translates into CASSPQGQATEAFF.

The chain employs TRBV18 and TRBJ1-5; 7 positions agree with TRBD1. J was trimmed by 6 bases and V by 6 bases; bases with no gene match: 8. Germline values: CDR1 KGHSH, CDR2 LQKENI. The CDR3 is 14 amino acids. The CDR3 DNA reads TGTGCCAGCTCGCGACAGGGAGAGGGTCAGCCCCAGCATTTT. The encoded protein is CASSRQGEGQPQHF.

In this sample, this clone turned up a few times. V and J are TRBV2 and TRBJ2-7; D not resolved. The V end lost 8 bases, the J end lost 3 bases, and 5 bases lay between the germline ends. Germline V gene lookup returns CDR1 SNHLY and CDR2 FYNNEI. This CDR3 has 10 amino acids. The CDR3 DNA reads as TGTGCCAGCGCGAACTACGAGCAGTACTTC. It specifies CASANYEQYF.

A few counts support this clone. This sample includes further DNA sequences coding for the same CDR3. This chain uses TRBV6-5 with TRBJ2-5; no reliable D call. The CDR3 has 14 residues. The V end lost 0 bases, the J end lost 0 bases, and 5 bases lay between the germline ends. CDR1 and CDR2 from the germline V gene are MNHEY and SVGAGI. The CDR3 is CASSYSGYQETQYF. The CDR3 region has the DNA TGTGCCAGCAGTTACTCCGGGTACCAAGAGACCCAGTACTTC.

The chain couples TRBV10-1 to TRBJ1-2; a weak D match, TRBD1 (6 bases). The CDR3 extends over 14 amino acids. Germline lookup yields CDR1 WNHNN and CDR2 SYGVQD (reference sequence). Deletions cut 6 bases from V and 1 base from J, with 12 bases between. CDR3 nucleotide sequence: TGCGCCAGCAGGCGGACAGCGCTTAACTATGGCTACACCTTC. Encoded protein: CASRRTALNYGYTF.

The DNA of the CDR3 is TGTGCCAGCAGCCCCCGGGGGGGTTACACAGATACGCAGTATTTT. Its protein product is CASSPRGGYTDTQYF. V and J are TRBV7-9 and TRBJ2-3, with TRBD2 matching 8 bases. Germline V gene sequence: CDR1 SEHNR, CDR2 FQNEAQ (reference sequence). Unmatched junction bases numbered 6, after V lost 5 bases and J lost 2 bases. This CDR3 region has 15 residues.